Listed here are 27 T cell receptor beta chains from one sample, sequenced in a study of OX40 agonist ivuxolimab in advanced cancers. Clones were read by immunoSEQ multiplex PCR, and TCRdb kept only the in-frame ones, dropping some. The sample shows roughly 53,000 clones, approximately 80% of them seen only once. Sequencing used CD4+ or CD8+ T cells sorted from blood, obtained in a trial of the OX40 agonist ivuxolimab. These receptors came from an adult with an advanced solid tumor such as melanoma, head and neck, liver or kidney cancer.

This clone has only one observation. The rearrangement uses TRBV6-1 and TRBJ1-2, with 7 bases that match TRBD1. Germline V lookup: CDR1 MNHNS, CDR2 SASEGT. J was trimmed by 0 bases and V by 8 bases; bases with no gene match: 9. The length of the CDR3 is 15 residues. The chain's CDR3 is CASLATGNTNYGYTF. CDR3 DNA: TGTGCCAGCCTCGCGACAGGGAACACTAACTATGGCTACACCTTC.

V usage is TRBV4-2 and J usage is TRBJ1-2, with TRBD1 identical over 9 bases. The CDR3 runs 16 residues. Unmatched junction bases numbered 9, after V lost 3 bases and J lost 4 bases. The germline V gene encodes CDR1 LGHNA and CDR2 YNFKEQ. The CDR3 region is CASSQALSGQGYGYTF. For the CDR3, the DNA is TGTGCCAGCAGCCAGGCCTTGTCGGGACAGGGCTATGGCTACACCTTC.

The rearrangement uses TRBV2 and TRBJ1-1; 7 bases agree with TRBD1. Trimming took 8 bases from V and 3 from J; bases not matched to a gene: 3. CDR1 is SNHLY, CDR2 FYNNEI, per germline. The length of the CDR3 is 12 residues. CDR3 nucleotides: TGTGCCAGCGACAGGGAAGACACTGAAGCTTTCTTT. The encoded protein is CASDREDTEAFF.

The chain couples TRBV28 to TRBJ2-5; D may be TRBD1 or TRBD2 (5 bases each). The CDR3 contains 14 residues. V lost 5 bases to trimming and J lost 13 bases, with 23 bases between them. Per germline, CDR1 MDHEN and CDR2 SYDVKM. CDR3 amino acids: CASSTSVGTWQRYF. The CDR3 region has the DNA TGTGCCAGCAGTACCTCCGTCGGGACCTGGCAGCGGTACTTC.

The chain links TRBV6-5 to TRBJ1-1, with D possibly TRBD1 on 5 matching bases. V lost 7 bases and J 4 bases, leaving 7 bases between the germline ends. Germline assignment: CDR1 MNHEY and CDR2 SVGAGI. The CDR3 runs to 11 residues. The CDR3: CASTQGTEAFF. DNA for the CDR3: TGTGCCAGCACCCAGGGCACTGAAGCTTTCTTT.

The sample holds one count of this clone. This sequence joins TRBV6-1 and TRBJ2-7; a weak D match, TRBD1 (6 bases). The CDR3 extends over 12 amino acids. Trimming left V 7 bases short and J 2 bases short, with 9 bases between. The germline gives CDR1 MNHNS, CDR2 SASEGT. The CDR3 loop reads CASKDRTYEQYF. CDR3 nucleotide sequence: TGTGCCAGCAAAGACAGGACCTACGAGCAGTACTTC.

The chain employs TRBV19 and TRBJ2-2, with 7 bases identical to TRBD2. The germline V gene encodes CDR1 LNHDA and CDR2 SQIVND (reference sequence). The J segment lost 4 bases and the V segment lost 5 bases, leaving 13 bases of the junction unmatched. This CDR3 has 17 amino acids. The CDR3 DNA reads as TGTGCCAGTAGTCGGGCCCCAGCTAGCGGTCTCACCGGGGAGCTGTTTTTT. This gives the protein CASSRAPASGLTGELFF.

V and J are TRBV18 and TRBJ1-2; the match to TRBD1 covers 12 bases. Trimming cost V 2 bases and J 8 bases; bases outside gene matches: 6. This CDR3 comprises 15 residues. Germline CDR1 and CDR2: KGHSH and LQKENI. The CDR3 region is CASSPGGQGAVGYTF. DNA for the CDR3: TGTGCCAGCTCACCAGGGGGACAGGGGGCTGTCGGCTACACCTTC.

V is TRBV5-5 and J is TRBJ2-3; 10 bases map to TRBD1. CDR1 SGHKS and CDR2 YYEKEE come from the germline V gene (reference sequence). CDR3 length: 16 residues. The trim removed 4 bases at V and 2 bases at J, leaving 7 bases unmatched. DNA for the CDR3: TGTGCCAGCAGCCCCAGGACAGGGGGGGACACAGATACGCAGTATTTT. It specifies CASSPRTGGDTDTQYF.

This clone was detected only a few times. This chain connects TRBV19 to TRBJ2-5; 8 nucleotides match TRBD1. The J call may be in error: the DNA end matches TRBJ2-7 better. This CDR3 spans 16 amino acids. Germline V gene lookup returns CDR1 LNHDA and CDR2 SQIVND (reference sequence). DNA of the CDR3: TGTGCCAGTAGTAAGTCAGGACAGGGCGCCTCCTACGAGCAGTACTTC. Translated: CASSKSGQGASYEQYF.

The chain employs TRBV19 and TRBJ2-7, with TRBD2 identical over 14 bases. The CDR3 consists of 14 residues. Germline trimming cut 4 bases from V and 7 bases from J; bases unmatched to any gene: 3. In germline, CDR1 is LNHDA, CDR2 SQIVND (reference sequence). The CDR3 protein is CASSKTSGRGEQYF. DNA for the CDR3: TGTGCCAGTAGTAAGACTAGCGGGAGGGGTGAGCAGTACTTC.

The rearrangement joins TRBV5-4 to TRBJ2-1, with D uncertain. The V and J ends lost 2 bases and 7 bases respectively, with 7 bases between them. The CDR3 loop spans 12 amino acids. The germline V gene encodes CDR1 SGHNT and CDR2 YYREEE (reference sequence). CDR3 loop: CASSLQGNEQFF. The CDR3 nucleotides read TGTGCCAGCAGCTTACAAGGGAATGAGCAGTTCTTC.

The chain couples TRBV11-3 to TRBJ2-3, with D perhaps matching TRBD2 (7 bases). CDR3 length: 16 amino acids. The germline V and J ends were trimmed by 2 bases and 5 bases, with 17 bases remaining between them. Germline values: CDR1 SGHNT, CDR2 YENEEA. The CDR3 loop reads CASSLRLGGAIDTQYF. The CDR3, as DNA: TGTGCCAGCAGCTTACGGTTGGGGGGGGCGATAGATACGCAGTATTTT.

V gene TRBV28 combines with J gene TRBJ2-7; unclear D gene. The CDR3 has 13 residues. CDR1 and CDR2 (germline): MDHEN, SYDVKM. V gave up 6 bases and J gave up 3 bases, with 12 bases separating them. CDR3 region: CASRGPSVYEQYF. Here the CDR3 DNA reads TGTGCCAGCAGGGGCCCCAGCGTCTACGAGCAGTACTTC.

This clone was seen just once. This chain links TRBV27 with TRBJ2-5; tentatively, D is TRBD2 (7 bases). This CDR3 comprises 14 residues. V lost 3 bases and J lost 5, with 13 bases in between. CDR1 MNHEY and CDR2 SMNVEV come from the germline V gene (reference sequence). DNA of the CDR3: TGTGCCAGCAGTTTCGGGGGGCGCTCGGAGACCCAGTACTTC. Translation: CASSFGGRSETQYF.

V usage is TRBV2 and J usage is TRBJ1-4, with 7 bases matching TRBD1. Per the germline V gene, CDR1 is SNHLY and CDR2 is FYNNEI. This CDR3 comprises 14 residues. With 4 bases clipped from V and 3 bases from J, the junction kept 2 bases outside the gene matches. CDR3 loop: CASSADRANEKLFF. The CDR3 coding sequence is TGTGCCAGCAGTGCTGACAGGGCTAATGAAAAACTGTTTTTT.

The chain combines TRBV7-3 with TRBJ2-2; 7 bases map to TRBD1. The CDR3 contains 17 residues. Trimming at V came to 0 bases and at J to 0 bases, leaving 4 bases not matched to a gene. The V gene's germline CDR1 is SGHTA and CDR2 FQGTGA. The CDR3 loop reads CASSLTTGTANTGELFF. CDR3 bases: TGTGCCAGCAGCTTAACGACCGGGACAGCGAACACCGGGGAGCTGTTTTTT.

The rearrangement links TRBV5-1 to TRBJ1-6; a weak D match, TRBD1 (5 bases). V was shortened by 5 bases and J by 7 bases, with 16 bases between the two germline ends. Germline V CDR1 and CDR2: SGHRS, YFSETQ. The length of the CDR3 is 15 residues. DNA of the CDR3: TGCGCCAGCAGTAGGAGTGGACAAACGAATTCACCCCTCCACTTT. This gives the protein CASSRSGQTNSPLHF.

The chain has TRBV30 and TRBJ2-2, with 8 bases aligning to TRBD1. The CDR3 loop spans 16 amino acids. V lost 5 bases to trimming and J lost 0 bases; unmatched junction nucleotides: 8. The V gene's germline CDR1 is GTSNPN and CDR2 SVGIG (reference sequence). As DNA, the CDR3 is TGTGCCTGGGGCCACCTGGGACAGGCGAACACCGGGGAGCTGTTTTTT. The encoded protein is CAWGHLGQANTGELFF.

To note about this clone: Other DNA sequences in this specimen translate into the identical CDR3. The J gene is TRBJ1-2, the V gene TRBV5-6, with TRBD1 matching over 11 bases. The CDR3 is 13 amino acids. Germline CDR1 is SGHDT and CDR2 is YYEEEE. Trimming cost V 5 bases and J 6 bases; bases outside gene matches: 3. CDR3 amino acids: CASSRGQGDGYTF. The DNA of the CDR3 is TGTGCCAGCAGTCGGGGACAGGGGGATGGCTACACCTTC.

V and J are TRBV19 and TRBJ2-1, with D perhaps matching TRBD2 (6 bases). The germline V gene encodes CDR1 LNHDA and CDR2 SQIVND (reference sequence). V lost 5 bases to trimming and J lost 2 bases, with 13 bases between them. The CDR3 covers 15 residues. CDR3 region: CASSFGTGTYNEQFF. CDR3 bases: TGTGCCAGTAGTTTCGGGACTGGGACCTACAATGAGCAGTTCTTC.

The CDR3: CASSLNEREAFF. The CDR3 nucleotides are TGTGCCAGCAGCTTAAATGAACGTGAAGCTTTCTTT. V and J are TRBV7-8 and TRBJ1-1; D remains unclear. Germline lookup yields CDR1 SGHVS and CDR2 FQNEAQ. The V end lost 2 bases, the J end lost 7 bases, and 8 bases lay between the germline ends. The CDR3 runs to 12 residues.

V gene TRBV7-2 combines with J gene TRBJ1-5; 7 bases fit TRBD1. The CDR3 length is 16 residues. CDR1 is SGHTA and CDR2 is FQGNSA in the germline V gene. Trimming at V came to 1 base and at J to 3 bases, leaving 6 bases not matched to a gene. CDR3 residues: CASSLGQGGPNQPQHF. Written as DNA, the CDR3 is TGTGCCAGCAGCTTAGGGCAGGGGGGTCCCAATCAGCCCCAGCATTTT.

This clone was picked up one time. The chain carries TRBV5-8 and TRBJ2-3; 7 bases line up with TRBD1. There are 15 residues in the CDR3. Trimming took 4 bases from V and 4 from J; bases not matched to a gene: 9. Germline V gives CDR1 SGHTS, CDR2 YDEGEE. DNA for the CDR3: TGTGCCAGCAGCCTACCGACAGGGTGGGCAGATACGCAGTATTTT. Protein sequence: CASSLPTGWADTQYF.

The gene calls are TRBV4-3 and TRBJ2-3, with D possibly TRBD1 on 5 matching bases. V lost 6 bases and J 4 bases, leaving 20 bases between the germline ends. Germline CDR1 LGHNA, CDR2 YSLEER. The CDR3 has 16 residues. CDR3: CASSPGALPRADTQYF. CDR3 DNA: TGCGCCAGCAGTCCTGGGGCCCTACCCCGGGCAGATACGCAGTATTTT.

CDR3 in amino acids: CASSPRAGDTHGYTF. The CDR3 DNA is TGTGCCAGCTCACCCCGGGCAGGGGACACCCATGGCTACACCTTC. The J gene is TRBJ1-2, the V gene TRBV18, with D possibly matching TRBD1 (6 bases). Trimming removed 3 bases from V and 6 bases from J, with 17 bases in between. The CDR3 contains 15 residues. Per germline, CDR1 KGHSH and CDR2 LQKENI.

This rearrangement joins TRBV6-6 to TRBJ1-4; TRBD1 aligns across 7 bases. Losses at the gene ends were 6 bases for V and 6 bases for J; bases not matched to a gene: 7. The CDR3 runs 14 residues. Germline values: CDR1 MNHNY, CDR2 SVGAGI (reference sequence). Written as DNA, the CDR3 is TGTGCCAGCAGCCCAGGGGGAGGATATGAAAAACTGTTTTTT. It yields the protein CASSPGGGYEKLFF.